Following are 21 T cell receptor beta chains from one sample sequenced in a study of shared clonotypes between healthy human individuals (dated by TCRdb to the early 2020s). To prepare the library, the immunoSEQ multiplex PCR assay was applied. Here the immuneACCESS table is served through TCRdb, limited to in-frame sequences with V and J called. Missing clones are a known gap in these copies; in checked studies unresolved V genes cover under half, and the rest lacks a known reason. The sample includes about 2.3 million clones, with approximately 93% observed a single time. 0.39% of the sample is taken by the ten largest. What was sequenced was naive CD4+ T cells from PBMCs. This specimen's cell subset or site label, interpreted: CD45RA+ positively selected. The receptors here all came from a young man in good health. Some clones in this sample may be carry-over from other donors' samples.

This clone occurred once. This sequence joins TRBV11-2 and TRBJ2-1; D may be TRBD1 (6 bases). V lost 4 bases and J lost 4, with 11 bases in between. CDR3 size: 14 residues. Germline loops: CDR1 SGHAT, CDR2 FQNNGV. The CDR3 bases are TGTGCCAGCAGCTACGGGACATCTTACAATGAGCAGTTCTTC. It is translated as CASSYGTSYNEQFF.

Turning to this clone: The conserved closing phenylalanine or tryptophan is absent in this CDR3, likely reflecting a read error. It is unclear where the CDR3 begins or ends on the DNA, so no DNA is shown, and the CDR3 is as TCRdb lists it. V and J are TRBV27 and TRBJ1-2. From its first to its last residue, the CDR3 has 11 amino acids. Germline loops: CDR1 MNHEY, CDR2 SMNVEV (reference sequence). This chain's CDR3 is CASSLRATSSA.

The V call is TRBV30, the J call TRBJ1-4; no definite D call. V lost 5 bases and J lost 0, with 16 bases in between. The CDR3 contains 16 residues. Per germline, CDR1 GTSNPN and CDR2 SVGIG (reference sequence). The CDR3 sequence: CAWGVGSGTTNEKLFF. CDR3 nucleotide sequence: TGTGCCTGGGGGGTCGGTTCGGGGACAACTAATGAAAAACTGTTTTTT.

The chain has TRBV29-1 and TRBJ1-5, with 7 nucleotides matching TRBD1. V shed 5 bases and J 5 bases; nucleotides not matched to a gene: 9. The CDR3 spans 14 residues. Germline assignment: CDR1 SQVTM and CDR2 ANQGSEA. This chain's CDR3 is CSVTTGSGDQPQHF. The CDR3 DNA follows: TGCAGCGTTACGACAGGGAGCGGCGATCAGCCCCAGCATTTT.

The chain joins TRBV28 to TRBJ2-5, with unresolved D. Gene TRBJ2-7 matches the end of the DNA better, so the J call may be wrong. Germline V gene lookup returns CDR1 MDHEN and CDR2 SYDVKM. The CDR3 spans 15 residues. The CDR3 is CASSVWSKVTYEQYF. CDR3 in DNA: TGTGCCAGCAGTGTTTGGTCGAAGGTAACCTACGAGCAGTACTTC.

This chain connects TRBV11-2 to TRBJ1-5, with 8 nucleotides matching TRBD1. J was trimmed by 7 bases and V by 0 bases; bases with no gene match: 5. CDR3 length: 15 amino acids. The germline CDR1 and CDR2 sequences are SGHAT and FQNNGV. The CDR3 protein is CASSLDQGAGQPQHF. The CDR3 region has the DNA TGTGCCAGCAGCTTAGATCAGGGGGCGGGACAGCCCCAGCATTTT.

The chain carries TRBV2 and TRBJ2-1; D is uncertain. Looked up from germline, CDR1 is SNHLY and CDR2 is FYNNEI. This CDR3 is 14 amino acids long. V shed 3 bases and J shed 3 bases, with 9 bases lying between them. The CDR3, as DNA: TGTGCCAGCAGTGACAGGATCGGCTACAATGAGCAGTTCTTC. Protein product: CASSDRIGYNEQFF.

The chain has TRBV2 and TRBJ1-5; tentative D call: TRBD1 (5 bases). Germline V gene data show CDR1 as SNHLY and CDR2 as FYNNEI. V lost 1 base to trimming and J lost 2 bases, with 15 bases between them. The length of the CDR3 is 17 residues. CDR3 sequence: CASSEVRGVKGNQPQHF. The CDR3 region has the DNA TGTGCCAGCAGTGAAGTTCGGGGGGTAAAGGGCAATCAGCCCCAGCATTTT.

About this clone itself: The sample contains more than one DNA sequence encoding this CDR3. The chain recombines TRBV15 with TRBJ1-2; D call uncertain. V dropped 1 base and J dropped 2 bases, with 5 bases sitting between them. CDR3 length: 13 residues. Per the germline V gene, CDR1 is LNHNV and CDR2 is YYDKDF (reference sequence). The chain's CDR3 is CATSRAGNYGYTF. The CDR3 DNA reads as TGTGCCACCAGCAGAGCGGGGAACTATGGCTACACCTTC. The variable domain in full, with the rest retrieved from reference TRBV15 and TRBJ1-2, is DAMVIQNPRYQVTQFGKPVTLSCSQTLNHNVMYWYQQKSSQAPKLLFHYYDKDFNNEADTPDNFQSRRPNTSFCFLDIRSPGLGDTAMYLCATSRAGNYGYTFGSGTRLTVV.

This chain uses TRBV5-4 with TRBJ1-2; 10 bases agree with TRBD1. The CDR3 extends over 15 amino acids. Trimming at V came to 1 base and at J to 7 bases, leaving 7 bases not matched to a gene. Germline CDR1 is SGHNT and CDR2 is YYREEE (reference sequence). CDR3 nucleotide sequence: TGTGCCAGCAGCTTGCGATGGGACAGGGGAACTGGCTACACCTTC. Its translation is CASSLRWDRGTGYTF.

The chain employs TRBV28 and TRBJ2-1; 13 nucleotides line up with TRBD2. J gave up 11 bases and V 8 bases, and 12 bases lay outside the gene matches. Germline lookup yields CDR1 MDHEN and CDR2 SYDVKM. This CDR3 has 15 amino acids. The CDR3 is CASAGLAGTTMKQFF. The CDR3, as DNA: TGTGCCAGCGCGGGACTAGCGGGAACAACAATGAAGCAGTTCTTC.

This sequence joins TRBV28 and TRBJ2-3; 9 bases are shared with TRBD2. From germline, CDR1 is MDHEN and CDR2 SYDVKM. The CDR3 runs 15 residues. The V and J ends lost 7 bases and 4 bases, in that order; junction bases with no gene match: 9. The chain's CDR3 is CASNSPGLAADTQYF. In DNA, the CDR3 is TGTGCCAGCAACTCTCCGGGACTAGCAGCAGATACGCAGTATTTT.

V gene TRBV7-3 combines with J gene TRBJ2-2; 8 bases agree with TRBD1. Germline V gene data show CDR1 as SGHTA and CDR2 as FQGTGA. CDR3 length: 15 amino acids. J gave up 3 bases and V 3 bases, and 3 bases lay outside the gene matches. The CDR3: CASSFVTGDTGELFF. In DNA, the CDR3 is TGTGCCAGCAGCTTCGTGACAGGGGACACCGGGGAGCTGTTTTTT.

The CDR3 region is CASSSRSPGTLEILGTEAFF. As DNA, the CDR3 is TGCGCCAGCAGCTCTCGAAGTCCCGGGACTTTGGAAATCCTCGGCACTGAAGCTTTCTTT. The V gene is TRBV5-1, the J gene TRBJ1-1, with a tentative D call TRBD1 (5 bases). Trimming cost V 3 bases and J 4 bases, with 31 bases left between them. CDR3 length: 20 amino acids. CDR1 and CDR2 from the germline V gene are SGHRS and YFSETQ.

This clone was picked up a small number of times. This sequence joins TRBV30 and TRBJ1-1; D is possibly TRBD1 (5 bases). V dropped 3 bases and J dropped 6 bases, with 11 bases sitting between them. CDR1 is GTSNPN and CDR2 is SVGIG in the germline V gene (reference sequence). CDR3 length: 12 residues. The CDR3 nucleotides are TGTGCCTGGAGACGGATGGGGGCTGAAGCTTTCTTT. It yields the protein CAWRRMGAEAFF.

V is TRBV19 and J is TRBJ2-7, with a weak D call TRBD1 (5 bases). The germline V and J ends were trimmed by 3 bases and 7 bases, with 16 bases remaining between them. The germline gives CDR1 LNHDA, CDR2 SQIVND (reference sequence). The CDR3 is 14 residues long. The CDR3 nucleotides read TGTGCCAGTAGTATTGGTGGGGCCGAACGAGAGCAGTACTTC. Translation: CASSIGGAEREQYF. The whole variable domain, filled in from reference TRBV19 and TRBJ2-7, reads DGGITQSPKYLFRKEGQNVTLSCEQNLNHDAMYWYRQDPGQGLRLIYYSQIVNDFQKGDIAEGYSVSREKKESFPLTVTSAQKNPTAFYLCASSIGGAEREQYFGPGTRLTVT.

The V gene is TRBV18, the J gene TRBJ2-2; TRBD2 is a possible D gene (6 bases). Deletions cut 3 bases from V and 5 bases from J, with 13 bases between. The CDR3 extends over 15 amino acids. The germline CDR1 and CDR2 sequences are KGHSH and LQKENI. This CDR3 reads CASSPWVAETGELFF. CDR3 nucleotide sequence: TGTGCCAGCTCACCGTGGGTAGCGGAGACCGGGGAGCTGTTTTTT. The full variable domain, in which reference TRBV18 and TRBJ2-2 provide the parts outside the CDR3, is NAGVMQNPRHLVRRRGQEARLRCSPMKGHSHVYWYRQLPEEGLKFMVYLQKENIIDESGMPKERFSAEFPKEGPSILRIQQVVRGDSAAYFCASSPWVAETGELFFGEGSRLTVL.

The genes are TRBV18 and TRBJ2-7; TRBD2 matches 7 bases. Germline V CDR1 and CDR2: KGHSH, LQKENI. There are 15 residues in the CDR3. V gave up 2 bases and J gave up 3 bases; unmatched junction bases: 7. CDR3 sequence reads: CASSPSGRESYEQYF. The CDR3 nucleotides are TGTGCCAGCTCACCATCGGGGCGGGAGAGCTACGAGCAGTACTTC.

The J gene is TRBJ2-2, the V gene TRBV29-1, with D perhaps assigned TRBD1 or TRBD2 (5 bases each). This CDR3 region has 12 residues. Trimming pared 5 bases from V and 3 bases from J, leaving 7 bases between. Per germline, CDR1 SQVTM and CDR2 ANQGSEA. CDR3 amino acids: CSVRDHTGELFF. In DNA form, the CDR3 reads TGCAGCGTTCGGGACCACACCGGGGAGCTGTTTTTT.

The chain employs TRBV6-1 and TRBJ2-7; 7 nucleotides agree with TRBD1. J was trimmed by 0 bases and V by 5 bases; bases with no gene match: 4. There are 14 residues in the CDR3. From germline, CDR1 is MNHNS and CDR2 SASEGT. CDR3 DNA: TGTGCCAGCAGTTCTGACAGGGTCTCCTACGAGCAGTACTTC. Translated: CASSSDRVSYEQYF.

This clone was found a few times. The chain uses TRBV19 and TRBJ1-1, with D unclear. The CDR3 loop spans 13 amino acids. With 4 bases removed from V and 2 bases from J, the gap between germline ends came to 8 bases. Looked up from germline, CDR1 is LNHDA and CDR2 is SQIVND (reference sequence). The CDR3 reads CASSTPGNTEAFF. DNA of the CDR3: TGTGCCAGTAGTACTCCGGGCAACACTGAAGCTTTCTTT. The whole variable domain, filled in from reference TRBV19 and TRBJ1-1, reads DGGITQSPKYLFRKEGQNVTLSCEQNLNHDAMYWYRQDPGQGLRLIYYSQIVNDFQKGDIAEGYSVSREKKESFPLTVTSAQKNPTAFYLCASSTPGNTEAFFGQGTRLTVV.